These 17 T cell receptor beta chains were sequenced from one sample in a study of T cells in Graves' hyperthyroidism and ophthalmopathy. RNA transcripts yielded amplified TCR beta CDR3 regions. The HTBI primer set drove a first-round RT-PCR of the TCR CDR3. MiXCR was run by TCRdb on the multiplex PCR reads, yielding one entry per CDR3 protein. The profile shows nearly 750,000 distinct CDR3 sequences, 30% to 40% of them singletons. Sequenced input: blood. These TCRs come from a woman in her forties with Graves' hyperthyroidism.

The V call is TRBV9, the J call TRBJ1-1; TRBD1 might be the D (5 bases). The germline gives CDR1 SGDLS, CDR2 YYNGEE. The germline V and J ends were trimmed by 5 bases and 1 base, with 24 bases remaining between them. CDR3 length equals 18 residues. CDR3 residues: CASRYRSGPPMGNTEAFF. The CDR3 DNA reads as TGTGCCAGCAGGTACCGATCGGGACCTCCTATGGGGAACACTGAAGCTTTCTTT.

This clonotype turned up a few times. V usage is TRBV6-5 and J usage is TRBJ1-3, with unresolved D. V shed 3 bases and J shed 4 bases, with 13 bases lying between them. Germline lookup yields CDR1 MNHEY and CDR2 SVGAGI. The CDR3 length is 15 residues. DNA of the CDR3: TGTGCCAGCAGTTATGTGAGTCGTGCGGGAAACACCATATATTTT. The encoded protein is CASSYVSRAGNTIYF.

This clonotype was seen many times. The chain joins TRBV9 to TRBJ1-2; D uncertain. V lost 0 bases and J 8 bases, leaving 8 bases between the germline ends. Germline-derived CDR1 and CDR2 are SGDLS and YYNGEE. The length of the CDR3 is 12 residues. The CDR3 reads CASSVVNGGYTF. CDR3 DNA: TGTGCCAGCAGCGTAGTAAATGGGGGCTACACCTTC.

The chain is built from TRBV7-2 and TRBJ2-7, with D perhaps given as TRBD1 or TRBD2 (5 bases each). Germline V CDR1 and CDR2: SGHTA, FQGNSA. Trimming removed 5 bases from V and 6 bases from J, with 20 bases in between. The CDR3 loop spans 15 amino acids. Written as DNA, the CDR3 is TGTGCCAGCAGCGGGGGTTGGACACGGCACGGCGAGCAGTACTTC. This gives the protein CASSGGWTRHGEQYF.

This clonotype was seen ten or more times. CDR3 sequence (DNA): TGTGCCAGCAGCCGGGACATACTCTATGGCTACACCTTC. Protein: CASSRDILYGYTF. J is TRBJ1-2 and V is TRBV7-2, with D perhaps matching TRBD1 (6 bases). Germline CDR1 and CDR2: SGHTA and FQGNSA. The CDR3 spans 13 residues. V lost 5 bases and J lost 4, with 11 bases in between.

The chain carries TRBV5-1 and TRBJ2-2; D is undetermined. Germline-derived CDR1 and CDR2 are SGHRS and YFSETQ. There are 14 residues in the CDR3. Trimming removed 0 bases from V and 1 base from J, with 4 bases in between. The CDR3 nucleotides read TGCGCCAGCAGCTTGGTCTGGAACACCGGGGAGCTGTTTTTT. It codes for CASSLVWNTGELFF.

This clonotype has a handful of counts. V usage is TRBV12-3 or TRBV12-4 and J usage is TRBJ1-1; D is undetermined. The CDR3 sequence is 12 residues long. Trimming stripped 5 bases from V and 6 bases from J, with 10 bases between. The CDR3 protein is CASSPNGPEAFF. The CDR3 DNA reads TGTGCCAGCAGTCCAAACGGCCCTGAAGCTTTCTTT.

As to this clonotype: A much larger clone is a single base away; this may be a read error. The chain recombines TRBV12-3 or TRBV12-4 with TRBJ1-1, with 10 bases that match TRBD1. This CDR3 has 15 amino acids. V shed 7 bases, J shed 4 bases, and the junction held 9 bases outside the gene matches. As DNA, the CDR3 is TGTGCCAGCACCCTCGGGACAGGGGAAGGCACTGAAGCTTTCTTT. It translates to CASTLGTGEGTEAFF.

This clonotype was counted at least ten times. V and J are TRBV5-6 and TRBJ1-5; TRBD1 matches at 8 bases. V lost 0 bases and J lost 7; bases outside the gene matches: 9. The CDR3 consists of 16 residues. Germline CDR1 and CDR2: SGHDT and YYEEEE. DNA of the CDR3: TGTGCCAGCAGCTTGGCAGGGGGCGACGGGGAACAGCCCCAGCATTTT. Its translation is CASSLAGGDGEQPQHF.

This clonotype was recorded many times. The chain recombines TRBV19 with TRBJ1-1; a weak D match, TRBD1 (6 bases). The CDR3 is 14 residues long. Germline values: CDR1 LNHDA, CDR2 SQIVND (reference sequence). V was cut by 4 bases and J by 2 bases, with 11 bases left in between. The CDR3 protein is CASSTGTTNTEAFF. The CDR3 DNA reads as TGTGCCAGTAGTACCGGGACAACTAACACTGAAGCTTTCTTT.

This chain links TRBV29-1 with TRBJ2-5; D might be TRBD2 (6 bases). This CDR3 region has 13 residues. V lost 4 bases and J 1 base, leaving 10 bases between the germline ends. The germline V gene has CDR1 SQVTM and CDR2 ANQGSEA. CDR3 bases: TGCAGCGTTGCTGGGGGGACCCAAGAGACCCAGTACTTC. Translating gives CSVAGGTQETQYF.

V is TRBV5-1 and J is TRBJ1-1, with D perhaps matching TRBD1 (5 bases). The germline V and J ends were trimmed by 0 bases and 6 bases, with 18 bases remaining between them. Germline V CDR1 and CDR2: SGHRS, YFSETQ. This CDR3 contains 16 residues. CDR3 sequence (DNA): TGCGCCAGCAGCTTGGCCGATCACCCACGAGGGGCTGAAGCTTTCTTT. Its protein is CASSLADHPRGAEAFF.

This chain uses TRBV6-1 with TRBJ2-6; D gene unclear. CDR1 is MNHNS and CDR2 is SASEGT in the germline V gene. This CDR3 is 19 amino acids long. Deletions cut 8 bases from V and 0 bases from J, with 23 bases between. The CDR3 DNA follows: TGTGCCAGCTCGCCCTTCTACATGGACCAAAGCTCTGGGGCCAACGTCCTGACTTTC. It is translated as CASSPFYMDQSSGANVLTF.

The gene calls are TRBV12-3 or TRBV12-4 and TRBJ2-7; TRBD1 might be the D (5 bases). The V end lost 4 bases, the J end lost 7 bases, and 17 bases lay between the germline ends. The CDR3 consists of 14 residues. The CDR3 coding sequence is TGTGCCAGCAGTTCTACTTGGGGATCAGGGGAGCAGTACTTC. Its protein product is CASSSTWGSGEQYF.

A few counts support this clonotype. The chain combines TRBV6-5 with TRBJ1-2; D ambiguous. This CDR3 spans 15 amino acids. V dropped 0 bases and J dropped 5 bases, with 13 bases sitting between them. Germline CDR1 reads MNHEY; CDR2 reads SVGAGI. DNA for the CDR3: TGTGCCAGCAGTTACTCGATCGGGGTCGTTTATGGCTACACCTTC. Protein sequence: CASSYSIGVVYGYTF.

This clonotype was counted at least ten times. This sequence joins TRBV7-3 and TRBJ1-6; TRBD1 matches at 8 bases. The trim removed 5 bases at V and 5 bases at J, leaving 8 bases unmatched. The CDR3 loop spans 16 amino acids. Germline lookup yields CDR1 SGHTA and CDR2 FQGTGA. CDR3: CASSAQGQANNSPLHF. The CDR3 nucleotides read TGTGCCAGCAGCGCGCAGGGACAGGCAAATAATTCACCCCTCCACTTT.

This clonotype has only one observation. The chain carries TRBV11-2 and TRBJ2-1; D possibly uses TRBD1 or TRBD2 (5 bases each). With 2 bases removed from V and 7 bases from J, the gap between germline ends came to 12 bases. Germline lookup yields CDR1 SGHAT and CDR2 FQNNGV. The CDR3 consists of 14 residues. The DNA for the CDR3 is TGTGCCAGCAGCTTAAGGGACGGCAAAAATGAGCAGTTCTTC. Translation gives CASSLRDGKNEQFF.